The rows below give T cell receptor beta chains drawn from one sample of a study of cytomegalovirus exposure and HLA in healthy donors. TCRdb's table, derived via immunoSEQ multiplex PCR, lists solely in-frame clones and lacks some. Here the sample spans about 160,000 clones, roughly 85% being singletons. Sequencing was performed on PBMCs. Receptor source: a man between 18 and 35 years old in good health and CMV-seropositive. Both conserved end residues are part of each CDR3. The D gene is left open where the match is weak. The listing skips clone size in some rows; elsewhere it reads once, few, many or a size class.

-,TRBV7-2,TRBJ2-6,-,TGTGCCAGCAGCGACGATCGGGGAGGACCTGGGGCCAACGTCCTGACTTTC,CASSDDRGGPGANVLTF
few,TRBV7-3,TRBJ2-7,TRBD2,TGTGCCAGCAGCCCGACTAGCGGGAGTTCGCCCTACGAGCAGTACTTC,CASSPTSGSSPYEQYF
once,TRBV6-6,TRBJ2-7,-,TGTGCCAGCAAACCTTCTACAGGCGAATCCTACGAGCAGTACTTC,CASKPSTGESYEQYF
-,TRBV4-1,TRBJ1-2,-,TGCGCCAGCAGCCAAGATCCTGTGAACTATGGCTACACCTTC,CASSQDPVNYGYTF
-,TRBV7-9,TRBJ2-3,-,TGTGCCAGCAGCAGCAGGGTTGGTACAGATACGCAGTATTTT,CASSSRVGTDTQYF
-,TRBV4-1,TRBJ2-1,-,TGCGCCAGCAGCCATGGGCAGGGGAAGCTGTTCGATGAGCAGTTCTTC,CASSHGQGKLFDEQFF
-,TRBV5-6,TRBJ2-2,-,TGTGCCAGCAGCAAAATTGGACAGACAAACACCGGGGAGCTGTTTTTT,CASSKIGQTNTGELFF
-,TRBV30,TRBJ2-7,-,TGTGCCTGGAGTGTGCGGGGAACCTACGAGCAGTACTTC,CAWSVRGTYEQYF
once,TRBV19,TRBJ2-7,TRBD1,TGTGCCAGTAGTATCGGGACAGCCGTGGGCTACGAGCAGTACTTC,CASSIGTAVGYEQYF
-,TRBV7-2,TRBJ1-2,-,TGTGCCAGCAGCCGACTTACAGGGAACTATGGCTACACCTTC,CASSRLTGNYGYTF
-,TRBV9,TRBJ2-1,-,TGTGCCAGCAGCGTAAGGGGCTACAATGAGCAGTTCTTC,CASSVRGYNEQFF
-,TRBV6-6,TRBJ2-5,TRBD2,TGTGCCAGCAGGAGGAGCGGGGTAGAGACCCAGTACTTC,CASRRSGVETQYF
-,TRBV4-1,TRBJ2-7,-,TGCGCCAGCCGGGGGACGGGTGGCTCCTACGAGCAGTACTTC,CASRGTGGSYEQYF
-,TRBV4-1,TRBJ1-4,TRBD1,TGCGCCAGCAGCCAAGGAGGGGACAGGCGGAATGAAAAACTGTTTTTT,CASSQGGDRRNEKLFF
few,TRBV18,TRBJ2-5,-,TGTGCCAGCTCACCTCAAGGGGGGGGCCCGTTCGAGACCCAGTACTTC,CASSPQGGGPFETQYF
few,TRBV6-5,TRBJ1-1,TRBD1,TGTGCCAGCAGTTACCCGGGACAGGGGGCGACTGAAGCTTTCTTT,CASSYPGQGATEAFF
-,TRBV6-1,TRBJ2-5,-,TGTGCCAGCAGTGGAGGGATCTCCCGCGGTGAGACCCAGTACTTC,CASSGGISRGETQYF
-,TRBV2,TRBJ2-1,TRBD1,TGTGCCAGCAGTGGACAGGGGGTAATCTCCTACAATGAGCAGTTCTTC,CASSGQGVISYNEQFF
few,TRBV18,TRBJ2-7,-,TGTGCCAGCTCACCACGTGGACAGGGAGGGCACTACGAGCAGTACTTC,CASSPRGQGGHYEQYF
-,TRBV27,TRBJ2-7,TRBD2,TGTGCCAGCAGTCCGGGGGGGTTGCAGGGCTCCTACGAGCAGTACTTC,CASSPGGLQGSYEQYF
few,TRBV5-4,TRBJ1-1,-,TGTGCCAGCAGCTTGGAGGGCAGGGGTGGCACTGAAGCTTTCTTT,CASSLEGRGGTEAFF
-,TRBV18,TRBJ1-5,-,TGTGCCAGCTCAACAGGGAACAATCAGCCCCAGCATTTT,CASSTGNNQPQHF
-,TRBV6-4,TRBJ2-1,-,TGTGCCAGCAGCGAGGACTTCGGCTCCTACAATGAGCAGTTCTTC,CASSEDFGSYNEQFF
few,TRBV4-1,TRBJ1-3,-,TGCGCCAGCAGCCAAGAAGTTGCGGGAAACACCATATATTTT,CASSQEVAGNTIYF
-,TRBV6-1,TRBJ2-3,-,TGTGCCAGCAGTGGTGGCGGAGCGCTCGGTCGGGATACGCAGTATTTT,CASSGGGALGRDTQYF
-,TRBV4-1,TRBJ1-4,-,TGCGCCAGCAGCCGAGGACAGAGTAATGAAAAACTGTTTTTT,CASSRGQSNEKLFF
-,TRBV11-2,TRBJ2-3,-,TGTGCCAGCAGCTTACTTGGGGGGGCCTCATCAGATACGCAGTATTTT,CASSLLGGASSDTQYF
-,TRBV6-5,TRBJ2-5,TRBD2,TGTGCCACCATCGGGGGGCAAGAGACCCAGTACTTC,CATIGGQETQYF
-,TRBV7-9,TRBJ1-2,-,TGTGCCAGCAGCTTATCCTCAGGGGACTATGGCTACACCTTC,CASSLSSGDYGYTF
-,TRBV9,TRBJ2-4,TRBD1,TGTGCCAGCAGCCTCTCAGGGGGATCAAACATTCAGTACTTC,CASSLSGGSNIQYF
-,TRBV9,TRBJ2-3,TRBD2,TGTGCCAGCAGCACGACTAGCGGGGGGGGATATAGCACAGATACGCAGTATTTT,CASSTTSGGGYSTDTQYF
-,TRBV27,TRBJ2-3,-,TGTGCCAGCAGCCTCTATACCCAGCCCGGGGGAGATACGCAGTATTTT,CASSLYTQPGGDTQYF
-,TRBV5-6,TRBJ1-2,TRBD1,TGTGCCAGCCTAGAAGAGACAGGGTCTAACTATGGCTACACCTTC,CASLEETGSNYGYTF
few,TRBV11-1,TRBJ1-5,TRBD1,TGTGCCAGCAGCCCGGGACAGGATCAGCCCCAGCATTTT,CASSPGQDQPQHF
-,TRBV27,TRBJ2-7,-,TGTGCCAGCAGTTTGAGGGGGACCCACGAGCAGTACTTC,CASSLRGTHEQYF
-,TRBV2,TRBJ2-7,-,TGTGCCAGCAGTGCTCCGACTACCTACGAGCAGTACTTC,CASSAPTTYEQYF
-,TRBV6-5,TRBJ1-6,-,TGTGCCAGCAGTTATCGTAATTCACCCCTCCACTTT,CASSYRNSPLHF
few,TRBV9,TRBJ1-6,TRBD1,TGTGCCAGCAGCTCACGGGACAGGAGGGATTCACCCCTCCACTTT,CASSSRDRRDSPLHF
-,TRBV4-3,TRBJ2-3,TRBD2,TGCGCCAGCAGCCAAAACGGGGGGGAGGGTACGCAGTATTTT,CASSQNGGEGTQYF
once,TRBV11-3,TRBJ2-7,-,TGTGCCAGCAGCCCCCGGGACGAGCAGTACTTC,CASSPRDEQYF
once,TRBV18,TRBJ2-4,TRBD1,TGTGCCAGCTCACCACCAGCGGGACAGGGGAACATTCAGTACTTC,CASSPPAGQGNIQYF
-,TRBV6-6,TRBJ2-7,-,TGTGCCAGCAGTTACGCAGGGGTGGGCGAGCAGTACTTC,CASSYAGVGEQYF
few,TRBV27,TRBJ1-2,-,TGTGCCAGCAGCTCGTCTCCGGGTGGCTACACCTTC,CASSSSPGGYTF
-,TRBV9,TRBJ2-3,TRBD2,TGTGCCAGCAGCCTTGGGACTAGCGGGGTTTCTAGCACAGATACGCAGTATTTT,CASSLGTSGVSSTDTQYF
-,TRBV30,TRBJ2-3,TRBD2,TGTGCCTCATCAAGCGGGGGGGCCAGAAGGGATACGCAGTATTTT,CASSSGGARRDTQYF
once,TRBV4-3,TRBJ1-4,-,TGCGCCAGCAGCCCCGTTAGTGGAGATAATGAAAAACTGTTTTTT,CASSPVSGDNEKLFF
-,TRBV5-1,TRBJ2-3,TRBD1,TGCGCCAGCAGCTTGCTTCCGGGACAGGGCACAGATACGCAGTATTTT,CASSLLPGQGTDTQYF
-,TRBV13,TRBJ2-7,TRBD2,TGTGCCAGCAGCTCGGACCCCGGGACTAGCGGCGCCTACGAGCAGTACTTC,CASSSDPGTSGAYEQYF
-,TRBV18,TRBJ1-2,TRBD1,TGTGCCAGCTCACCAGGACAGGGGGATTACTATGGCTACACCTTC,CASSPGQGDYYGYTF
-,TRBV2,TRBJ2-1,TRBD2,TGTGCCAGCAGCGCCTGGCGGGGGGATTACAATGAGCAGTTCTTC,CASSAWRGDYNEQFF
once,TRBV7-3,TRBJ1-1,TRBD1,TGTGCCAGCAGCCAACAGGGGGGCACTGAAGCTTTCTTT,CASSQQGGTEAFF
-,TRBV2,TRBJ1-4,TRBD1,TGTGCCAGCAGGAGACAGGGGTATGAAAAACTGTTTTTT,CASRRQGYEKLFF
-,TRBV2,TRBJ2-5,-,TGTGCCAGCAGTGTAGAACGGACAGTCCAAGAGACCCAGTACTTC,CASSVERTVQETQYF
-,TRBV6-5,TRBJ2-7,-,TGTGCCAGCACCTACGGAGGGGGGGCCAGGCAGTACTTC,CASTYGGGARQYF
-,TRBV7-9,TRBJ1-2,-,TGTGCCAGCAGCTTAGTGGGGCGCGACTATGGCTACACCTTC,CASSLVGRDYGYTF